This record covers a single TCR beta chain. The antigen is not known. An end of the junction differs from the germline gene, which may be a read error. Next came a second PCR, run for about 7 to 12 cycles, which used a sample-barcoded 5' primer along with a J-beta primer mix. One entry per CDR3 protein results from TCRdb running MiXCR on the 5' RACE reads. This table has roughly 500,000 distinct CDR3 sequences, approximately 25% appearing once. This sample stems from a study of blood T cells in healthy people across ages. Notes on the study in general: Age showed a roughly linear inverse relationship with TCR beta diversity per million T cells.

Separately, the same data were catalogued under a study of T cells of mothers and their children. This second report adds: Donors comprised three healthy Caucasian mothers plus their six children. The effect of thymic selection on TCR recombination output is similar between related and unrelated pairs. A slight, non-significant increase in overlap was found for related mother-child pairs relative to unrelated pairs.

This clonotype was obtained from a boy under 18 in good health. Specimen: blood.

The CDR3 here is CASSFGPLGGKSIQYF. CDR3 nucleotides: TGTGCCAGCAGCTTCGGGCCCCTTGGCGGTAAAAGCATTCAGTACTTC. The J gene is TRBJ2-4, the V gene TRBV7-2; D not certain. Germline values: CDR1 SGHTA, CDR2 FQGNSA. This CDR3 is 16 amino acids long.